The next 22 T cell receptor beta chains were all read from a single sample in a study of OX40 agonist ivuxolimab in advanced cancers. Produced via immunoSEQ multiplex PCR; TCRdb's table is partial and in-frame only. The data show tens of thousands of clones, around 90% seen once. The sample consisted of CD4+ or CD8+ T cells sorted from blood, taken in a trial of the OX40 agonist ivuxolimab. All receptors derive from an adult with an advanced solid tumor such as melanoma, head and neck, liver or kidney cancer.

The chain recombines TRBV14 with TRBJ2-3; 10 nucleotides match TRBD2. The trim removed 3 bases at V and 2 bases at J, leaving 5 bases unmatched. Germline V gene sequence: CDR1 SGHDN, CDR2 FVKESK. The CDR3 has 16 amino acids. The CDR3: CASSHLLAGLTDTQYF. The CDR3 DNA reads as TGTGCCAGCAGCCACCTACTAGCGGGGCTCACAGATACGCAGTATTTT. Based on the CDR3 plus reference TRBV14 and TRBJ2-3, the full variable domain is EAGVTQFPSHSVIEKGQTVTLRCDPISGHDNLYWYRRVMGKEIKFLLHFVKESKQDESGMPNNRFLAERTGGTYSTLKVQPAELEDSGVYFCASSHLLAGLTDTQYFGPGTRLTVL.

This chain uses TRBV6-5 with TRBJ1-5; D is perhaps TRBD1 (5 bases). V lost 3 bases to trimming and J lost 7 bases, with 13 bases between them. Germline CDR1 and CDR2: MNHEY and SVGAGI. The CDR3 is 14 residues long. The CDR3 is CASSYEAGRQPQHF. CDR3 DNA sequence: TGTGCCAGCAGTTATGAAGCGGGGCGGCAGCCCCAGCATTTT.

The chain links TRBV11-3 to TRBJ2-7, with 7 bases lining up with TRBD1. The V and J ends lost 5 bases and 2 bases, in that order; junction bases with no gene match: 9. CDR1 is SGHNT and CDR2 is YENEEA in the germline V gene. The CDR3 is 15 residues long. The CDR3 bases are TGTGCCAGCAGCGTCTCAGGGGGACCCGCCTACGAGCAGTACTTC. Translating gives CASSVSGGPAYEQYF.

The rearrangement joins TRBV10-3 to TRBJ1-2; 8 bases match TRBD1. The germline CDR1 and CDR2 sequences are ENHRY and SYGVKD. The V and J ends lost 11 bases and 5 bases, in that order; junction bases with no gene match: 16. This CDR3 has 15 amino acids. CDR3 nucleotide sequence: TGTGCCGTAGGCACGACAGGGGTACGAGGGTATGGCTACACCTTC. This codes for CAVGTTGVRGYGYTF.

The sample holds one count of this clone. Other nucleotide sequences in the sample specify the same CDR3. The chain links TRBV20-1 to TRBJ2-7; D remains unclear. This CDR3 comprises 11 residues. Germline V gene lookup returns CDR1 DFQATT and CDR2 SNEGSKA (reference sequence). CDR3 amino acids: CSARGWHEQYF. CDR3 DNA: TGCAGCGCCAGAGGTTGGCACGAGCAGTACTTC.

The chain has TRBV7-3 and TRBJ2-1, with D perhaps matching TRBD1 (5 bases). Trimming took off 10 bases at V and 0 bases at J, with 7 bases between the two ends. CDR1 and CDR2 (germline): SGHTA, FQGTGA. This CDR3 spans 12 amino acids. The DNA for the CDR3 is TGTGCCACAGGGAACTCCTACAATGAGCAGTTCTTC. Translation gives CATGNSYNEQFF.

V and J are TRBV6-1 and TRBJ2-2; 8 nucleotides align to TRBD2. This CDR3 has 16 residues. Germline V CDR1 and CDR2: MNHNS, SASEGT. The ends lost 4 bases at V and 4 bases at J; junction bases unmatched: 8. For the CDR3, the DNA is TGTGCCAGCAGTGCCCGGGGGGGGGCGGGCACCGGGGAGCTGTTTTTT. Residues: CASSARGGAGTGELFF.

This chain connects TRBV14 to TRBJ1-2; possibly TRBD1 for D (6 bases). The CDR3 extends over 14 amino acids. Germline V gene sequence: CDR1 SGHDN, CDR2 FVKESK. Deletions cut 0 bases from V and 5 bases from J, with 10 bases between. The CDR3 loop is CASSQDARGYGYTF. The CDR3 region has the DNA TGTGCCAGCAGCCAAGATGCCAGGGGATATGGCTACACCTTC.

The chain links TRBV4-1 to TRBJ2-5; TRBD1 matches at 9 bases. The CDR3 length is 16 residues. Trimming removed 5 bases from V and 5 bases from J; junction bases left unmatched: 12. Per the germline V gene, CDR1 is MGHRA and CDR2 is YSYEKL. The CDR3 nucleotides are TGCGCCAGCAGCTTACAGCCGGGACAGGGAGTTGAGACCCAGTACTTC. As protein: CASSLQPGQGVETQYF.

This clone showed up just once. The chain uses TRBV6-5 and TRBJ1-2; 7 bases are shared with TRBD1. CDR1 MNHEY and CDR2 SVGAGI come from the germline V gene. The V segment lost 6 bases and the J segment 7 bases; nucleotides outside the gene matches: 8. The CDR3 length is 13 residues. CDR3 loop: CASRYRGGGGYTF. The CDR3 DNA follows: TGTGCCAGCAGATACAGGGGAGGTGGTGGCTACACCTTC.

J is TRBJ1-5 and V is TRBV2; the D gene is possibly TRBD1 (6 bases). Trimming took off 5 bases at V and 1 base at J, with 15 bases between the two ends. From germline, CDR1 is SNHLY and CDR2 FYNNEI. The CDR3 consists of 16 residues. Written as DNA, the CDR3 is TGTGCCAGCAGTCTAGGGGGGTGGCGGAGCAATCAGCCCCAGCATTTT. Protein: CASSLGGWRSNQPQHF.

V is TRBV4-3 and J is TRBJ1-1; 7 bases are shared with TRBD1. The CDR3 extends over 13 amino acids. CDR1 and CDR2 (germline): LGHNA, YSLEER. Unmatched junction bases numbered 2, after V lost 0 bases and J lost 7 bases. The CDR3 DNA sequence: TGCGCCAGCAGCCAAGACCGACAGGGTGAAGCTTTCTTT. Translated, it gives CASSQDRQGEAFF.

This chain joins TRBV6-1 and TRBJ1-1; tentative D call: TRBD1 (6 bases). In germline, CDR1 is MNHNS, CDR2 SASEGT. V was pared by 2 bases and J by 4 bases, with 20 bases between. The CDR3 loop spans 17 amino acids. CDR3 loop: CASSEFEGGLGGTEAFF. Written as DNA, the CDR3 is TGTGCCAGCAGTGAATTCGAGGGGGGGCTTGGCGGCACTGAAGCTTTCTTT.

The rearrangement joins TRBV10-2 to TRBJ1-2; D possibly corresponds to TRBD1 (6 bases). The CDR3 length is 13 residues. Trimming removed 7 bases at V and 0 bases at J, with 9 bases between. From germline, CDR1 is WSHSY and CDR2 SAAADI. In nucleotides, the CDR3 is TGCGCCAGCAAAAGGGGGACTAACTATGGCTACACCTTC. Its translation: CASKRGTNYGYTF.

V and J are TRBV5-1 and TRBJ2-2; tentative D call: TRBD2 (5 bases). The CDR3 totals 16 residues. The germline CDR1 and CDR2 sequences are SGHRS and YFSETQ. The ends were cut back, 2 bases at V and 2 bases at J, with 13 bases in the middle. CDR3 bases: TGCGCCAGCAGCTTTTACTTTGAGGGAAACACCGGGGAGCTGTTTTTT. Its translation: CASSFYFEGNTGELFF.

The V gene is TRBV27, the J gene TRBJ2-1, with TRBD1 matching over 9 bases. This CDR3 is built from 16 residues. V shed 3 bases, J shed 4 bases, and the junction held 7 bases outside the gene matches. Germline CDR1 and CDR2: MNHEY and SMNVEV (reference sequence). The CDR3 is CASSFVTGQGYNEQFF. The CDR3 coding sequence is TGTGCCAGCAGTTTCGTTACGGGACAGGGTTACAATGAGCAGTTCTTC.

This sequence joins TRBV5-1 and TRBJ2-7, with D maybe TRBD2 (6 bases). The CDR3 extends over 16 amino acids. The germline V gene has CDR1 SGHRS and CDR2 YFSETQ. V was shortened by 5 bases and J by 1 base, with 19 bases between the two germline ends. CDR3 in amino acids: CASRTGNGGPSYEQYF. The DNA for the CDR3 is TGCGCCAGCAGGACCGGGAACGGGGGACCTTCCTACGAGCAGTACTTC.

The rearrangement uses TRBV14 and TRBJ2-1, with 15 bases identical to TRBD2. Unmatched junction bases numbered 15, after V lost 4 bases and J lost 2 bases. CDR1 SGHDN and CDR2 FVKESK come from the germline V gene. CDR3 length equals 21 residues. The CDR3 spells CASSPGTSGGLTYSPYNEQFF. CDR3 DNA sequence: TGTGCCAGCAGCCCTGGGACTAGCGGGGGGTTAACTTATTCGCCCTACAATGAGCAGTTCTTC.

This chain links TRBV23-1 with TRBJ1-2; TRBD1 matches 11 bases. TRBV23-1 is an ORF, with its function uncertain. Trimming at V came to 2 bases and at J to 2 bases, leaving 4 bases not matched to a gene. The CDR3 contains 16 residues. CDR3: CASSQRGDRGNYGYTF. CDR3 in DNA: TGCGCCAGCAGTCAAAGAGGGGACAGGGGGAACTATGGCTACACCTTC.

The CDR3 sequence: CASIRGQGFNSPLHF. CDR3 nucleotide sequence: TGTGCCAGCATACGGGGACAGGGGTTTAATTCACCCCTCCACTTT. The rearrangement joins TRBV6-1 to TRBJ1-6; 10 positions agree with TRBD1. The CDR3 sequence is 15 residues long. Germline V gene lookup returns CDR1 MNHNS and CDR2 SASEGT. V shed 7 bases, J shed 6 bases, and the junction held 6 bases outside the gene matches.

The chain couples TRBV2 to TRBJ2-7, with D possibly being TRBD1 (6 bases). The CDR3 runs 14 residues. The germline V and J ends were trimmed by 7 bases and 8 bases, with 21 bases remaining between them. Germline V gives CDR1 SNHLY, CDR2 FYNNEI. CDR3 coding DNA: TGTGCCAGCACGGAGCAGGGGCCAACCCCCCAGCAGTACTTC. Translated, it gives CASTEQGPTPQQYF.

V is TRBV29-1 and J is TRBJ1-4; possible D gene TRBD1, 5 bases. This CDR3 has 16 residues. The V end lost 1 base, the J end lost 8 bases, and 20 bases lay between the germline ends. Germline V CDR1 and CDR2: SQVTM, ANQGSEA. The chain's CDR3 is CSVEAYEGQFGEKLFF. Here the CDR3 DNA reads TGCAGCGTTGAAGCGTACGAGGGGCAGTTTGGGGAAAAACTGTTTTTT. Full variable domain (outside the CDR3, taken from reference TRBV29-1 and TRBJ1-4): SAVISQKPSRDICQRGTSLTIQCQVDSQVTMMFWYRQQPGQSLTLIATANQGSEATYESGFVIDKFPISRPNLTFSTLTVSNMSPEDSSIYLCSVEAYEGQFGEKLFFGSGTQLSVL.